This passage covers 30 T cell receptor beta chains from one sample sequenced in a study of blood T cell repertoires in COVID-19. Here immunoSEQ multiplex PCR was the method, and the copy in TCRdb shows in-frame clones only, minus some. Of 200,000 to 250,000 clones detected, 70% to 90% appear once; the ten largest clones hold over 9.5%. What was sequenced was peripheral blood. The receptor source for this set is a woman aged 18 to 35 who had recovered from COVID-19.

CDR3 protein: CAWSVSRRTSSYNSPLHF. The CDR3 coding sequence is TGTGCCTGGAGTGTAAGCCGACGGACAAGCTCCTATAATTCACCCCTCCACTTT. The rearrangement uses TRBV30 and TRBJ1-6, with D tentatively TRBD1 (5 bases). The length of the CDR3 is 18 residues. Trimming shortened V by 0 bases and J by 0 bases, and 15 bases separated the two germline ends. Germline lookup yields CDR1 GTSNPN and CDR2 SVGIG (reference sequence).

The chain employs TRBV3-1 (or the pseudogene TRBV3-2) and TRBJ1-1; 7 positions match TRBD1. V was clipped by 6 bases and J by 1 base; unmatched bases: 5. This CDR3 comprises 14 residues. CDR1 LGHDT and CDR2 YNNKEL come from the germline V gene (reference sequence). The CDR3 bases are TGTGCCAGCAGTCCTCGGACAGGGAACACTGAAGCTTTCTTT. Translating it yields CASSPRTGNTEAFF.

This sequence joins TRBV4-1 and TRBJ2-2; TRBD2 is a possible D gene (5 bases). The CDR3 extends over 15 amino acids. V lost 0 bases and J 2 bases, leaving 7 bases between the germline ends. CDR1 MGHRA and CDR2 YSYEKL come from the germline V gene. As DNA, the CDR3 is TGCGCCAGCAGCCAAGAGGACTCCAACACCGGGGAGCTGTTTTTT. It codes for CASSQEDSNTGELFF.

The chain carries TRBV6-1 and TRBJ2-7; D might be TRBD1 (5 bases). This CDR3 has 14 amino acids. V gave up 1 base and J gave up 0 bases, with 7 bases separating them. Germline V gene sequence: CDR1 MNHNS, CDR2 SASEGT. The CDR3 protein is CASSEEGLSYEQYF. Here the CDR3 DNA reads TGTGCCAGCAGTGAAGAGGGGCTCTCCTACGAGCAGTACTTC.

The chain links TRBV7-6 to TRBJ1-6, with D tentatively TRBD1 (5 bases). The germline V and J ends were trimmed by 5 bases and 4 bases, with 15 bases remaining between them. Germline values: CDR1 SGHVS, CDR2 FNYEAQ. The CDR3 has 16 residues. The CDR3 region is CASSEGLPKYNSPLHF. The CDR3 DNA reads as TGTGCCAGCAGCGAGGGACTCCCGAAGTATAATTCACCCCTCCACTTT.

CDR3 sequence reads: CASSLGLAGGPFYNEQFF. DNA for the CDR3: TGTGCCAGCAGCTTAGGTCTAGCGGGAGGGCCTTTCTACAATGAGCAGTTCTTC. The chain is built from TRBV7-8 and TRBJ2-1; TRBD2 aligns across 12 bases. The germline gives CDR1 SGHVS, CDR2 FQNEAQ. The CDR3 runs 18 residues. The V segment lost 1 base and the J segment 3 bases; nucleotides outside the gene matches: 7.

The chain employs TRBV4-3 and TRBJ2-3, with a possible D match to TRBD2 (6 bases). The CDR3 runs 16 residues. V lost 2 bases to trimming and J lost 0 bases, with 12 bases between them. Germline CDR1 LGHNA, CDR2 YSLEER. CDR3 DNA: TGCGCCAGCAGCCAATCTATAGCGGAAAGCACAGATACGCAGTATTTT. This encodes CASSQSIAESTDTQYF.

This clone was seen a handful of times. The chain links TRBV25-1 to TRBJ2-7; the match to TRBD1 covers 7 bases. This CDR3 has 16 amino acids. CDR1 MGHDK and CDR2 SYGVNS come from the germline V gene. With 3 bases clipped from V and 1 base from J, the junction kept 9 bases outside the gene matches. As DNA, the CDR3 is TGTGCCAGCAGTGACAATCCGGGACAGACGTCCTACGAGCAGTACTTC. Translated, it gives CASSDNPGQTSYEQYF.

The chain employs TRBV18 and TRBJ2-7; D not resolved. Germline assignment: CDR1 KGHSH and CDR2 LQKENI. The CDR3 totals 13 residues. Deletions cut 2 bases from V and 3 bases from J, with 8 bases between. Here the CDR3 DNA reads TGTGCCAGCTCACCAGAGACATACTACGAGCAGTACTTC. Translating it yields CASSPETYYEQYF.

This chain joins TRBV7-9 and TRBJ1-2, with D possibly being TRBD1 (5 bases). V lost 5 bases and J lost 3, with 13 bases in between. Germline loops: CDR1 SEHNR, CDR2 FQNEAQ (reference sequence). The CDR3 has 14 amino acids. CDR3 region: CASSPPGTYYGYTF. For the CDR3, the DNA is TGTGCCAGCAGCCCACCCGGGACTTACTATGGCTACACCTTC.

The chain uses TRBV7-3 and TRBJ2-7, with 10 bases that match TRBD1. V dropped 1 base and J dropped 2; count of bases not matched to a gene: 2. Germline V gives CDR1 SGHTA, CDR2 FQGTGA. CDR3 size: 15 residues. The CDR3 DNA is TGTGCCAGCAGCTTAAAAGGACAGGGGGCCTACGAGCAGTACTTC. Translation gives CASSLKGQGAYEQYF.

This clone was recorded only once. The chain employs TRBV7-9 and TRBJ2-1; 9 bases match TRBD2. Per the germline V gene, CDR1 is SEHNR and CDR2 is FQNEAQ (reference sequence). The CDR3 is made up of 17 amino acids. V shed 2 bases, J shed 1 base, and the junction held 6 bases outside the gene matches. The CDR3 loop is CASSLRKTSGSYNEQFF. The CDR3 DNA reads TGTGCCAGCAGCTTACGGAAAACTAGCGGGTCCTACAATGAGCAGTTCTTC.

The V call is TRBV27, the J call TRBJ1-5; 10 bases agree with TRBD1. Germline V lookup: CDR1 MNHEY, CDR2 SMNVEV (reference sequence). The trim removed 7 bases at V and 5 bases at J, leaving 11 bases unmatched. This CDR3 is 16 amino acids long. As DNA, the CDR3 is TGTGCCAGCAACCGACAGGGGGCATTAGGTCATCAGCCCCAGCATTTT. This gives the protein CASNRQGALGHQPQHF.

The chain recombines TRBV28 with TRBJ1-6; perhaps TRBD1 as D (5 bases). CDR1 is MDHEN and CDR2 is SYDVKM in the germline V gene. The V end lost 3 bases, the J end lost 7 bases, and 13 bases lay between the germline ends. The CDR3 totals 15 residues. The CDR3 DNA reads as TGTGCCAGCAGTTTGGCTCTTGGGGGGAATTCACCCCTCCACTTT. As protein: CASSLALGGNSPLHF.

CDR3 DNA: TGCGCCAGCTCATTCCAGGGGGATAGCACAGATACGCAGTATTTT. It translates to CASSFQGDSTDTQYF. The rearrangement joins TRBV5-1 to TRBJ2-3; 7 bases align to TRBD1. CDR3 size: 15 residues. V lost 7 bases, J lost 0 bases, and 8 bases stayed unmatched. Germline CDR1 is SGHRS and CDR2 is YFSETQ.

This clone was counted between two and nine times. The chain uses TRBV6-5 and TRBJ1-1, with D maybe TRBD1 (6 bases). The CDR3 sequence is 13 residues long. Germline lookup yields CDR1 MNHEY and CDR2 SVGAGI. V was clipped by 6 bases and J by 2 bases, with 10 bases between them. The CDR3 here is CASRRQDNTEAFF. CDR3 bases: TGTGCCAGCAGGAGACAGGATAACACTGAAGCTTTCTTT.

This clone occurred a few times. The V gene is TRBV27, the J gene TRBJ1-1; D uncertain. V lost 7 bases to trimming and J lost 2 bases, with 8 bases between them. The germline CDR1 and CDR2 sequences are MNHEY and SMNVEV (reference sequence). The CDR3 totals 12 residues. The CDR3 sequence is CASIGVNTEAFF. The CDR3 region has the DNA TGTGCCAGCATCGGGGTTAACACTGAAGCTTTCTTT.

The chain uses TRBV7-2 and TRBJ1-1; TRBD1 is a possible D gene (5 bases). Trimming took 1 base from V and 11 from J, leaving 20 bases between them. This CDR3 spans 15 amino acids. CDR1 and CDR2 (germline): SGHTA, FQGNSA. The CDR3 coding sequence is TGTGCCAGCAGCTTAGATTGGGTGGCGGCCCCAGGGGCTTTCTTT. Translation gives CASSLDWVAAPGAFF.

The chain recombines TRBV9 with TRBJ2-7, with 7 positions matching TRBD2. V shed 6 bases, J shed 6 bases, and the junction held 9 bases outside the gene matches. The CDR3 contains 13 residues. Germline CDR1 is SGDLS and CDR2 is YYNGEE. The CDR3 reads CASTLTPGGEQYF. CDR3 nucleotide sequence: TGTGCCAGCACCTTGACTCCGGGGGGCGAGCAGTACTTC.

This clone was detected only once. The rearrangement joins TRBV10-1 to TRBJ2-7, with a possible D match to TRBD2 (6 bases). This CDR3 is built from 13 residues. The V gene's germline CDR1 is WNHNN and CDR2 SYGVQD (reference sequence). V lost 8 bases and J 6 bases, leaving 17 bases between the germline ends. The CDR3 DNA follows: TGCGCCAGCCAAGAAGTAGAGGGAGGCGAGCAGTACTTC. Its protein is CASQEVEGGEQYF.

The rearrangement links TRBV9 to TRBJ2-7; the D gene is possibly TRBD2 (6 bases). This CDR3 is 15 amino acids long. Germline CDR1 is SGDLS and CDR2 is YYNGEE. Trimming pared 0 bases from V and 2 bases from J, leaving 12 bases between. The CDR3 bases are TGTGCCAGCAGCGTAGCTGGGACTTCACCCTACGAGCAGTACTTC. It encodes CASSVAGTSPYEQYF.

CDR3 sequence: CASSTLGQGSNQPQHF. CDR3 DNA: TGTGCCAGTAGCACCTTGGGACAGGGGTCCAATCAGCCCCAGCATTTT. This chain links TRBV19 with TRBJ1-5, with 10 bases lining up with TRBD1. The CDR3 covers 16 residues. The junction had 8 bases not matched to a gene; V was cut back by 6 bases and J by 3 bases. Germline lookup yields CDR1 LNHDA and CDR2 SQIVND (reference sequence).

J is TRBJ2-3 and V is TRBV6-5; 7 bases fit TRBD2. The V and J ends lost 2 bases and 6 bases, in that order; junction bases with no gene match: 8. Germline loops: CDR1 MNHEY, CDR2 SVGAGI. The CDR3 length is 15 residues. The CDR3 is CASSYRLAGRDTQYF. The CDR3 bases are TGTGCCAGCAGTTACCGACTGGCCGGGAGGGATACGCAGTATTTT.

The chain carries TRBV18 and TRBJ2-2; possible D gene TRBD1, 5 bases. The CDR3 is 15 amino acids. The germline V and J ends were trimmed by 2 bases and 1 base, with 8 bases remaining between them. Germline-derived CDR1 and CDR2 are KGHSH and LQKENI. The CDR3 sequence is CASSPGRVNTGELFF. The CDR3 coding sequence is TGTGCCAGCTCACCAGGCAGGGTGAACACCGGGGAGCTGTTTTTT. The full variable domain, with the rest looked up from reference TRBV18 and TRBJ2-2, is NAGVMQNPRHLVRRRGQEARLRCSPMKGHSHVYWYRQLPEEGLKFMVYLQKENIIDESGMPKERFSAEFPKEGPSILRIQQVVRGDSAAYFCASSPGRVNTGELFFGEGSRLTVL.

The genes are TRBV2 and TRBJ2-3, with 10 bases matching TRBD1. V trimming: 6 bases; J trimming: 5 bases; junction bases outside the gene matches: 8. Germline CDR1 and CDR2: SNHLY and FYNNEI. The CDR3 is 15 amino acids. The CDR3 sequence: CASRSRDRGIDTQYF. CDR3 in DNA: TGTGCCAGCAGGTCCCGGGACAGGGGAATAGATACGCAGTATTTT. Using reference TRBV2 and TRBJ2-3 for the parts outside the CDR3, the full variable domain is EPEVTQTPSHQVTQMGQEVILRCVPISNHLYFYWYRQILGQKVEFLVSFYNNEISEKSEIFDDQFSVERPDGSNFTLKIRSTKLEDSAMYFCASRSRDRGIDTQYFGPGTRLTVL.

About this clone: At the DNA level, this CDR3 is encoded by other sequences in the same sample as well. V gene TRBV9 combines with J gene TRBJ2-1, with 10 bases fitting TRBD2. Germline CDR1 and CDR2: SGDLS and YYNGEE. This CDR3 is built from 16 residues. Trimming removed 0 bases from V and 7 bases from J; junction bases left unmatched: 7. This CDR3 reads CASSVGLAGVGNEQFF. In DNA, the CDR3 is TGTGCCAGCAGCGTAGGGCTAGCGGGAGTAGGAAATGAGCAGTTCTTC.

The chain is built from TRBV9 and TRBJ1-1; 7 bases fit TRBD1. From germline, CDR1 is SGDLS and CDR2 YYNGEE. The CDR3 covers 15 residues. The V and J ends lost 6 bases and 3 bases, in that order; junction bases with no gene match: 11. This chain's CDR3 is CASNPQGQPYTEAFF. In DNA, the CDR3 is TGTGCCAGCAACCCCCAGGGACAGCCCTACACTGAAGCTTTCTTT. Complete variable domain (other parts from reference TRBV9 and TRBJ1-1): DSGVTQTPKHLITATGQRVTLRCSPRSGDLSVYWYQQSLDQGLQFLIQYYNGEERAKGNILERFSAQQFPDLHSELNLSSLELGDSALYFCASNPQGQPYTEAFFGQGTRLTVV.

Only one count was recorded for this clone. This chain joins TRBV7-9 and TRBJ2-2, with TRBD1 identical over 11 bases. Per the germline V gene, CDR1 is SEHNR and CDR2 is FQNEAQ (reference sequence). The CDR3 sequence is 18 residues long. V shed 0 bases, J shed 2 bases, and the junction held 5 bases outside the gene matches. CDR3 in amino acids: CASSLAPGQGGNTGELFF. The CDR3 nucleotides read TGTGCCAGCAGCTTAGCCCCGGGACAGGGGGGAAACACCGGGGAGCTGTTTTTT.

This clone was observed a single time. The chain employs TRBV11-2 and TRBJ2-1; 13 nucleotides match TRBD2. The germline V gene has CDR1 SGHAT and CDR2 FQNNGV. The CDR3 is 17 residues long. Unmatched junction bases numbered 1, after V lost 2 bases and J lost 0 bases. CDR3 bases: TGTGCCAGCAGCTTACGGACTAGCGGGAGCTCCTACAATGAGCAGTTCTTC. Amino acid sequence: CASSLRTSGSSYNEQFF.

The chain couples TRBV5-1 to TRBJ1-1; 7 bases agree with TRBD1. CDR3 size: 14 residues. The ends lost 1 base at V and 8 bases at J; junction bases unmatched: 8. CDR1 and CDR2 from the germline V gene are SGHRS and YFSETQ. CDR3 protein: CASSLYEGASEAFF. CDR3 sequence (DNA): TGCGCCAGCAGCTTGTATGAGGGGGCGTCCGAAGCTTTCTTT.